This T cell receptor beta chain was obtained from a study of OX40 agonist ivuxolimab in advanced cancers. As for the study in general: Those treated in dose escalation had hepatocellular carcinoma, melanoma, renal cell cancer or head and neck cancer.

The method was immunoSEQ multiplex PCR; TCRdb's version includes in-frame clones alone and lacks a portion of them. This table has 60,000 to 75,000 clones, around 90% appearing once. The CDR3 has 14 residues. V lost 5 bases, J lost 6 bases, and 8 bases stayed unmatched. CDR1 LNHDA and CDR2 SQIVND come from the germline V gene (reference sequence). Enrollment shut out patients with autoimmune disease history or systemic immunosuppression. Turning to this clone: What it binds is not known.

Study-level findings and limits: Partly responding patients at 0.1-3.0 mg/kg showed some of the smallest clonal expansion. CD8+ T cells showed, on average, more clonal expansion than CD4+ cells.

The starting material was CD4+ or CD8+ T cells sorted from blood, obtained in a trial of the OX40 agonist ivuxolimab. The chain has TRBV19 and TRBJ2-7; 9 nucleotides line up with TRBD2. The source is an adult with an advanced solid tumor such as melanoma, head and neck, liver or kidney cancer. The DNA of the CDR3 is TGTGCCAGTAGTGTCCTTAGCGGGAGTGGCGAGCAGTACTTC. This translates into CASSVLSGSGEQYF.